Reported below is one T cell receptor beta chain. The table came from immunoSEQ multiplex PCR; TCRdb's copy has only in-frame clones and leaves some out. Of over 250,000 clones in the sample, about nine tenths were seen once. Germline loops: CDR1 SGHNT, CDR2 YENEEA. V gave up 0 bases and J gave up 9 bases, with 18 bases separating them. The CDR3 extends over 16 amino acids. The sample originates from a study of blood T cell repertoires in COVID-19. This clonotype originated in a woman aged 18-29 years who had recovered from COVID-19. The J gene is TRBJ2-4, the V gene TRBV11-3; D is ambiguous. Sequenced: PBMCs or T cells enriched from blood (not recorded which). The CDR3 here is CASSLEPPRLSGIQYF. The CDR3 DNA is TGTGCCAGCAGCTTAGAGCCCCCCCGCCTCTCGGGCATTCAGTACTTC.